This T cell receptor beta chain emerged from a study of breast tumors, draining lymph nodes, adjacent tissues. General study results and limits: The lymph node origin of tumor T cells was framed as consistent with a hypothesis, not demonstrated. Tumors had less TCR diversity than lymph nodes, more than nontumor tissue. Data fit most tumor T cells coming from lymph node, expanding in tumor.

Samples came from axillary lymph nodes draining the breast cancer. Each CDR3 protein is one row after TCRdb ran MiXCR on the multiplex PCR reads. The repertoire holds about 180,000 distinct CDR3 sequences, with roughly a third as singletons. A note on this clonotype: Its cognate antigen is unknown. This may be a read error: a much more frequent sequence differs by one nucleotide.

The CDR3 runs 15 residues. Germline CDR1 MGHRA, CDR2 YSYEKL. Trimming took off 4 bases at V and 1 base at J, with 14 bases between the two ends. Input material: axillary lymph node tissue. This clonotype originated in a female donor with breast cancer. Some clones in this sample may be carry-over from other donors' samples. The V call is TRBV4-1, the J call TRBJ2-7; unclear D gene. CDR3 DNA: TGCGCCAGCAGCCCGTCCGACCATAGATCCTACGAGCAGTACTTC. Its translation is CASSPSDHRSYEQYF.